This T cell receptor (beta chain) is from a study of shared T cell receptors in the human thymus. Sequenced by immunoSEQ multiplex PCR; TCRdb stores in-frame clones only, minus some. The top ten clones hold more than 0.01% of a sample with some 760,000 clones, 70% to 90% of them seen once. Per the germline V gene, CDR1 is SNHLY and CDR2 is FYNNEI. This CDR3 is built from 14 residues. Deletions cut 10 bases from V and 1 base from J, with 13 bases between. These same data were also listed under a study on human thymus T cells. That work states: Congenital heart defects were the reason for the corrective surgery that the donors, healthy Finnish infants, were having. Resections removed during corrective heart surgery provided the thymus tissue used. An apparent bias in V and J gene usage was seen in thymic and blood repertoires. Related reports documented highly overlapping thymic repertoires among unrelated individuals.

The chain couples TRBV2 to TRBJ2-2; D is perhaps TRBD1 (6 bases). Sequencing used thymocytes. This TCR derives from a girl less than two years old with a congenital heart defect. The CDR3 nucleotides are TGTGCCACCTCAGGGGCGAAGAACACCGGGGAGCTGTTTTTT. This gives the protein CATSGAKNTGELFF.